Below are 22 T cell receptor beta chains sequenced from a single sample in a study of T cell responses to AZD1222 COVID-19 vaccine. The method was immunoSEQ multiplex PCR; TCRdb's version includes in-frame clones alone and lacks a portion of them. The sample shows around 120,000 clones, about 92% of them seen only once. Material: peripheral blood, obtained on day 0 of AZD1222 vaccination. The origin of the receptors is an adult in good health.

This chain joins TRBV29-1 and TRBJ2-7, with D perhaps TRBD2 (5 bases). Germline-derived CDR1 and CDR2 are SQVTM and ANQGSEA. V shed 3 bases and J shed 2 bases, with 14 bases lying between them. The CDR3 loop spans 14 amino acids. CDR3 in DNA: TGCAGCGTTGACAGCCTAGCTTCAACCTACGAGCAGTACTTC. It is translated as CSVDSLASTYEQYF.

This clone was detected only once. Other DNA variants within this sample encode the same CDR3. CDR3 in amino acids: CASSPGQNNQPQHF. CDR3 nucleotides: TGTGCCAGCTCACCCGGACAGAACAATCAGCCCCAGCATTTT. The chain couples TRBV18 to TRBJ1-5; TRBD1 might be the D (6 bases). There are 14 residues in the CDR3. From germline, CDR1 is KGHSH and CDR2 LQKENI. The V gene lost 3 bases and the J gene lost 3 bases, with 9 bases spanning the gap.

Remarks on this clone: The junction differs from germline at one of its ends, possibly a read error. J is TRBJ2-2 and V is TRBV7-7; TRBD1 aligns across 12 bases. Looked up from germline, CDR1 is SSHAT and CDR2 is FNYEAQ (reference sequence). This CDR3 region has 16 residues. CDR3 region: CASSPPGQGATGELFF. DNA for the CDR3: TGTGCTAGCAGCCCTCCGGGACAGGGGGCCACCGGGGAGCTGTTTTTT. The variable domain in full, completed from reference TRBV7-7 and TRBJ2-2, reads GAGVSQSPRYKVTKRGQDVTLRCDPISSHATLYWYQQALGQGPEFLTYFNYEAQPDKSGLPSDRFSAERPEGSISTLTIQRTEQRDSAMYRCASSPPGQGATGELFFGEGSRLTVL.

V usage is TRBV6-1 and J usage is TRBJ1-2; D is unclear. CDR1 is MNHNS and CDR2 is SASEGT in the germline V gene. This CDR3 has 16 residues. V dropped 0 bases and J dropped 7 bases, with 18 bases sitting between them. CDR3 coding DNA: TGTGCCAGCAGTGAAGCGCTTGGCCAGTCCCTTTTTGGCTACACCTTC. This gives the protein CASSEALGQSLFGYTF.

This sequence joins TRBV2 and TRBJ1-2, with 10 bases lining up with TRBD1. CDR1 is SNHLY and CDR2 is FYNNEI in the germline V gene. With V trimmed by 6 bases and J by 8 bases, 12 bases remained unmatched. This CDR3 region has 15 residues. The CDR3 DNA follows: TGTGCCAGCAGGTGGAAACCCGGGACAGGGGACGGCTACACCTTC. Translation gives CASRWKPGTGDGYTF.

V is TRBV6-5 and J is TRBJ1-6, with D maybe TRBD1 (5 bases). The germline V and J ends were trimmed by 6 bases and 6 bases, with 9 bases remaining between them. This CDR3 comprises 13 residues. Per the germline V gene, CDR1 is MNHEY and CDR2 is SVGAGI. The CDR3 spells CASRTGTNSPLHF. CDR3 sequence (DNA): TGTGCCAGCAGAACCGGGACTAATTCACCCCTCCACTTT.

The count of this clone is one. The chain is built from TRBV10-3 and TRBJ2-4; 10 nucleotides agree with TRBD1. V gave up 9 bases and J gave up 6 bases; unmatched junction bases: 2. This CDR3 contains 12 residues. The V gene's germline CDR1 is ENHRY and CDR2 SYGVKD. CDR3 DNA sequence: TGTGCCATAGGGGACAGGGGAAACATTCAGTACTTC. Its translation is CAIGDRGNIQYF.

The chain carries TRBV28 and TRBJ1-2; weak D call: TRBD1 (5 bases). CDR3 length: 14 amino acids. Per germline, CDR1 MDHEN and CDR2 SYDVKM. V was clipped by 2 bases and J by 4 bases, with 11 bases between them. Here the CDR3 reads CASSLPAGIYGYTF. CDR3 DNA: TGTGCCAGCAGTTTACCCGCAGGGATCTATGGCTACACCTTC.

This clone occurred once. This same CDR3 is encoded by further DNA sequences in the sample. This CDR3 reads CASSVSGELFF. In DNA form, the CDR3 reads TGTGCCAGCAGCGTCAGCGGGGAGCTGTTTTTT. The chain couples TRBV9 to TRBJ2-2; no clear D. Trimming removed 2 bases from V and 7 bases from J, with 3 bases in between. The CDR3 contains 11 residues. The germline CDR1 and CDR2 sequences are SGDLS and YYNGEE.

The chain recombines TRBV27 with TRBJ1-5; D ambiguous. This CDR3 comprises 13 residues. Germline V lookup: CDR1 MNHEY, CDR2 SMNVEV (reference sequence). The V and J ends lost 8 bases and 3 bases respectively, with 11 bases between them. The CDR3 reads CASGTGYNQPQHF. Here the CDR3 DNA reads TGTGCCAGCGGAACCGGCTACAATCAGCCCCAGCATTTT.

The table lists this clone with a count of one. This sequence joins TRBV7-3 and TRBJ1-1, with TRBD1 matching 7 bases. Per germline, CDR1 SGHTA and CDR2 FQGTGA. The CDR3 is made up of 13 amino acids. The ends lost 9 bases at V and 0 bases at J; junction bases unmatched: 4. The CDR3 sequence is CASFRGMNTEAFF. The CDR3 DNA follows: TGTGCCAGTTTCAGGGGGATGAACACTGAAGCTTTCTTT.

The CDR3, as DNA: TGTGCCAGCAGCCGCGTCAGGGGGCCATCCTACAATGAGCAGTTCTTC. Translating it yields CASSRVRGPSYNEQFF. The chain is built from TRBV11-2 and TRBJ2-1; TRBD1 matches 8 bases. The CDR3 is made up of 16 amino acids. V was pared by 5 bases and J by 1 base, with 7 bases of the junction left unmatched. CDR1 SGHAT and CDR2 FQNNGV come from the germline V gene. Full variable domain (rest looked up from reference TRBV11-2 and TRBJ2-1): EAGVAQSPRYKIIEKRQSVAFWCNPISGHATLYWYQQILGQGPKLLIQFQNNGVVDDSQLPKDRFSAERLKGVDSTLKIQPAKLEDSAVYLCASSRVRGPSYNEQFFGPGTRLTVL.

The V and J genes are TRBV6-5 and TRBJ2-1; no reliable D call. This CDR3 has 14 residues. V was cut by 0 bases and J by 9 bases, with 12 bases left in between. CDR1 MNHEY and CDR2 SVGAGI come from the germline V gene. The CDR3 is CASSYSGSPSEQFF. The CDR3 coding sequence is TGTGCCAGCAGTTACTCCGGGTCCCCAAGTGAGCAGTTCTTC.

V usage is TRBV9 and J usage is TRBJ2-7; D might be TRBD2 (6 bases). The V gene's germline CDR1 is SGDLS and CDR2 YYNGEE. This CDR3 comprises 13 residues. V lost 7 bases and J 6 bases, leaving 17 bases between the germline ends. The DNA for the CDR3 is TGTGCCAGCGCCGACGGATATAGCGGCGAGCAGTACTTC. Translating it yields CASADGYSGEQYF.

V is TRBV2 and J is TRBJ1-5, with 9 bases fitting TRBD1. The germline CDR1 and CDR2 sequences are SNHLY and FYNNEI. The length of the CDR3 is 15 residues. The junction had 10 bases not matched to a gene; V was cut back by 6 bases and J by 7 bases. The CDR3 region is CASRVIQGAWQPQHF. The CDR3 DNA sequence: TGTGCCAGCAGAGTCATACAGGGGGCTTGGCAGCCCCAGCATTTT.

This clone was observed a single time. This rearrangement joins TRBV11-2 to TRBJ2-1, with TRBD2 matching over 10 bases. The CDR3 contains 15 residues. With V trimmed by 4 bases and J by 6 bases, 6 bases remained unmatched. From germline, CDR1 is SGHAT and CDR2 FQNNGV. The CDR3 region is CASSSTSGVFNEQFF. CDR3 coding DNA: TGTGCCAGCAGCTCAACTAGCGGGGTTTTCAATGAGCAGTTCTTC.

The gene calls are TRBV28 and TRBJ2-4; 12 bases line up with TRBD2. The CDR3 is made up of 19 amino acids. Germline assignment: CDR1 MDHEN and CDR2 SYDVKM. After removal of 3 bases from V and 0 bases from J, the junction contained 9 bases not matched to a gene. The CDR3 region is CASSFTGTSGLLAKNIQYF. The CDR3 DNA reads as TGTGCCAGCAGTTTCACCGGGACTAGCGGGCTCCTAGCCAAAAACATTCAGTACTTC.

V and J are TRBV19 and TRBJ1-2; 7 bases map to TRBD1. The junction had 11 bases not matched to a gene; V was cut back by 9 bases and J by 1 base. Germline V CDR1 and CDR2: LNHDA, SQIVND (reference sequence). This CDR3 comprises 15 residues. CDR3 coding DNA: TGTGCCAGCGGCCGGACAGGAAAGAATAACTATGGCTACACCTTC. Protein: CASGRTGKNNYGYTF.

The chain employs TRBV6-5 and TRBJ1-3, with no clear D. This CDR3 has 13 residues. Germline loops: CDR1 MNHEY, CDR2 SVGAGI. Trimming took off 6 bases at V and 8 bases at J, with 14 bases between the two ends. In DNA, the CDR3 is TGTGCCAGCAGCCGGGTCTCTCAGGACACCATATATTTT. Translation gives CASSRVSQDTIYF.

This chain joins TRBV28 and TRBJ1-3; D gene uncertain. Deletions cut 8 bases from V and 0 bases from J, with 14 bases between. The CDR3 is 15 amino acids. The germline CDR1 and CDR2 sequences are MDHEN and SYDVKM. CDR3 DNA: TGTGCCAGCTGTTCGGTATTTGGCTCTGGAAACACCATATATTTT. Protein: CASCSVFGSGNTIYF.

The table lists this clone with a count of one. The chain is built from TRBV7-9 and TRBJ1-2; TRBD1 matches 7 bases. The V gene's germline CDR1 is SEHNR and CDR2 FQNEAQ (reference sequence). This CDR3 comprises 12 residues. V shed 5 bases, J shed 7 bases, and the junction held 4 bases outside the gene matches. The CDR3 is CASSLTGVGYTF. The CDR3 bases are TGTGCCAGCAGCCTCACAGGGGTTGGCTACACCTTC.

This clone appeared once. This sequence joins TRBV28 and TRBJ1-2, with D possibly matching TRBD1 (6 bases). V was clipped by 7 bases and J by 4 bases, with 22 bases between them. CDR3 size: 16 residues. Germline lookup yields CDR1 MDHEN and CDR2 SYDVKM. The CDR3 nucleotides are TGTGCCAGCACAAGAAGCAGGGGATGGTCTGGCTATGGCTACACCTTC. Amino acid sequence: CASTRSRGWSGYGYTF.